These 2 T cell receptor beta chains were sequenced from one sample in a study of beta chain features in type 1 diabetes. The investigators reverse transcribed all of the isolated RNA, so they sequenced expressed TCRB transcripts. Method: immunoSEQ multiplex PCR; TCRdb's copy keeps in-frame clones and lacks some. Found here are approximately 170,000 clones, less than 9.5% of them singletons; the top ten hold approximately 2.3%. What was sequenced was central memory CD4+ T cells from blood. These receptors came from a woman under 30 in good health.

The chain employs TRBV30 and TRBJ2-3, with 8 positions matching TRBD1. V lost 2 bases to trimming and J lost 4 bases; unmatched junction nucleotides: 11. Germline V CDR1 and CDR2: GTSNPN, SVGIG (reference sequence). The CDR3 runs 16 residues. The CDR3 bases are TGTGCCTGGAGTCCCGGGACAGGTTGGTCCCCAGATACGCAGTATTTT. Residues: CAWSPGTGWSPDTQYF.

V usage is TRBV5-1 and J usage is TRBJ1-2; 11 nucleotides align to TRBD1. The V and J ends lost 5 bases and 7 bases, in that order; junction bases with no gene match: 7. The CDR3 spans 14 residues. Germline CDR1 reads SGHRS; CDR2 reads YFSETQ. DNA for the CDR3: TGCGCCAGCAGTTCAGGACAGGGGGCGTTTGGCTACACCTTC. Encoded protein: CASSSGQGAFGYTF.